This T cell receptor beta chain appears in the sequencing data of a study of OX40 agonist ivuxolimab in advanced cancers. Concerning the study at large: Ivuxolimab, which targeted the costimulatory receptor OX40 (CD134), was an agonistic, fully human IgG2 monoclonal antibody. Intravenous ivuxolimab was administered to patients every 2 weeks at six dose levels: 0.01, 0.1, 0.3, 1.5, 3 and 10 mg/kg. Among the approximately 50 dose-escalation patients, around 19 had hepatocellular carcinoma, around 15 melanoma, 9 renal cell carcinoma and 9 head and neck cancer. The dose-escalation cohort was around 84% male with a mean age of approximately 59 years, ranging from roughly 20 to 80. Patients were allowed to have had prior anti-PD-1, anti-PD-L1 or anti-CTLA-4 therapy, and 40% to 45% of the dose-escalation patients had previously received checkpoint inhibitors. The purpose of peripheral TCRbeta sequencing was to test whether ivuxolimab changed TCR sequence diversity and led to clonal T-cell expansion. Partial responses occurred in three dose-escalation patients, of whom one had hepatocellular carcinoma and two had cutaneous melanoma. The monotherapy dose-escalation portion (N = 52 patients) of the phase I ivuxolimab trial is reported in the paper.

As regards this clone: Its binding antigen is unknown. No qualities accompany the bases; no much larger clone lies one base away.

Overall results and qualifications from the work: Low levels of normalized T-cell clonal expansion were also seen in some patients who did not respond. Partial responders in the 0.1-3.0 mg/kg groups had among the lowest normalized peripheral clonal expansion, especially among CD8+ T cells. After ivuxolimab, more expanded clones were found on average in CD8+ T cells than in CD4+ T cells. Clonal expansion of both CD4+ and CD8+ blood T cells was observed from baseline to week 6 at doses 0.1 to 3.0 mg/kg. The antigen specificity of the peripheral T cells that underwent clonal expansion was not determined.

The trial excluded patients who had a history of autoimmune disease or who were on systemic immunosuppression. Peripheral blood for TCR sequencing was drawn from every dose cohort at baseline, at cycle 4 day 1 and at cycle 7 day 1. Samples came from an open-label, multicenter, first-in-human phase I dose-escalation trial of ivuxolimab. Adults with locally advanced or metastatic head and neck squamous cell, hepatocellular, melanoma or renal cell carcinoma were enrolled in the trial. CD4+ and CD8+ T cells were sorted separately from peripheral blood before TCR sequencing. Genomic DNA was extracted from sorted cells for sequencing of the TCRbeta CDR3 region. TCRbeta CDR3 regions were sequenced using the immunoSEQ Assay. Not all clones reach the TCRdb copy of this immuneACCESS table, which keeps in-frame sequences only. Checked studies attribute under half of the gap to unresolved V genes and leave the rest unexplained. The sample has tens of thousands of clones on record, roughly 90% of them singletons. Roughly a sixth of the sample comes from the top ten.

Counted from cysteine to phenylalanine, this CDR3 has 13 amino acids. Only the CDR3 DNA is retained, 39 bases long and in frame from the first base. From the germline V gene (reference sequence), CDR1 is WNHNN and CDR2 is SYGVQD. The germline V and J ends show losses of 2 bases and 6 bases respectively, and no gene match explains 2 bases of the junction. This receptor was identified in an adult with an advanced solid tumor such as melanoma, head and neck, liver or kidney cancer. The specimen comprised CD4+ or CD8+ T cells sorted from blood, sampled in a trial of the OX40 agonist ivuxolimab. The sequence is built from TRBV10-1 and TRBJ2-7, with 9 bases matching TRBD1. The DNA sequence reads TGCGCCAGCAGTGAGGGACAGGGGCGCGAGCAGTACTTC. Translated, it gives CASSEGQGREQYF.